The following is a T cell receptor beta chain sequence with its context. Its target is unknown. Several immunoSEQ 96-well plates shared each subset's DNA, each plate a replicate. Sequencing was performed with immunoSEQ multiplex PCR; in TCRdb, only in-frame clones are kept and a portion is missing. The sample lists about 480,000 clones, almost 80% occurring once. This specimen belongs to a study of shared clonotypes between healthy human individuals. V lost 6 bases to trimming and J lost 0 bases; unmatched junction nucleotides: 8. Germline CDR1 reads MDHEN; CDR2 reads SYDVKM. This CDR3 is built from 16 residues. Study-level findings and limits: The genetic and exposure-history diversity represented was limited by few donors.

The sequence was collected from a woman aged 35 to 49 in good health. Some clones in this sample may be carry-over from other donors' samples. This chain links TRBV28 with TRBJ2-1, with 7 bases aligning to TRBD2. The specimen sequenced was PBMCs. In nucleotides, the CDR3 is TGTGCCAGCAGCCCACTAGCGCAGAGCTCCTACAATGAGCAGTTCTTC. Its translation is CASSPLAQSSYNEQFF.